The entry below describes one T cell receptor beta chain. The data derive from a study of blood T cell repertoires in COVID-19. In the study overall: Sources were T cells, B-cell-depleted T cells, or PBMCs; the material itself was cDNA or gDNA.

Cohorts were assigned according to the clinical history that participants reported. This table comes from immunoSEQ multiplex PCR, and its TCRdb copy is limited to in-frame clones, with some not included. This table holds 350,000 to 400,000 clones, 85% to 90% found once. The germline V gene encodes CDR1 KGHDR and CDR2 SFDVKD. The CDR3 is 16 residues long. V was pared by 6 bases and J by 7 bases, with 13 bases of the junction left unmatched. The source is a woman aged 25 to 45 with acute COVID-19. V usage is TRBV24-1 and J usage is TRBJ2-1, with 8 bases matching TRBD1. Input material: PBMCs or T cells enriched from blood (not recorded which). The CDR3 here is CATSNTRVQGGNEQFF. The CDR3 DNA reads as TGTGCCACCAGTAACACCCGGGTACAGGGGGGAAATGAGCAGTTCTTC.